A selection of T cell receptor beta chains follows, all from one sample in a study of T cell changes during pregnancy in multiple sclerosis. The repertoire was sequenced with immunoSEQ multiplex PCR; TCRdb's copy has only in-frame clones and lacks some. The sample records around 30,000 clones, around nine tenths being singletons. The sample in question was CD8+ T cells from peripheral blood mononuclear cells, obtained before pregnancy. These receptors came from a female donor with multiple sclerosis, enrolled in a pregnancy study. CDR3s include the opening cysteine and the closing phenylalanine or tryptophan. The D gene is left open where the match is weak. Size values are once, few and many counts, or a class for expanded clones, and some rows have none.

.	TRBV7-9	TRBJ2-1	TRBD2	TGTGCCAGCAGCGTAGTAGCCCGGGGGGGCCACAATGAGCAGTTCTTC	CASSVVARGGHNEQFF
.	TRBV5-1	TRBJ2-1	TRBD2	TGCGCCAGCAGCTGGACTAGCGGGAGCTCCTACAATGAGCAGTTCTTC	CASSWTSGSSYNEQFF
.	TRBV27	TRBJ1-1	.	TGTGCCAGCAGCAAGCGGGGCGCGGTCGATGAAGCTTTCTTT	CASSKRGAVDEAFF
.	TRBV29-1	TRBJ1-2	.	TGCAGCGTCGAGAATCGGGGGGGACTCCCTTATGGCTACACCTTC	CSVENRGGLPYGYTF
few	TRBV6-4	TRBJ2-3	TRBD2	TGTGCCAGCAGTGAGAAGGCGGGAGGGGCAGATACGCAGTATTTT	CASSEKAGGADTQYF
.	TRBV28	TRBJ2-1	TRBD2	TGTGCCAGCAGTTTACTAAGGGGGAGACGGAGCGGGAGTTTGTATGAGCAGTTCTTC	CASSLLRGRRSGSLYEQFF
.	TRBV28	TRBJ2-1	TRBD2	TGTGCCAGCAGTTGGTCTGGCGGGAGTTACAATGAGCAGTTCTTC	CASSWSGGSYNEQFF
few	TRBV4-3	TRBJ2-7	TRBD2	TGCGCCAGCAGCCAAGATCGGCTAGCGGGGTACGAGCAGTACTTC	CASSQDRLAGYEQYF
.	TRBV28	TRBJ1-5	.	TGTGCCAGCAGTGTCAGGGGATGGGGCAATCAGCCCCAGCATTTT	CASSVRGWGNQPQHF
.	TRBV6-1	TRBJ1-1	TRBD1	TGTGCCAGCAGGACTTGGCAGGGGGTGAACACTGAAGCTTTCTTT	CASRTWQGVNTEAFF
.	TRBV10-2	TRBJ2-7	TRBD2	TGCGCCAGCAGTGAGTTGGTAGCGGGAGTGGGCGAGCAGTACTTC	CASSELVAGVGEQYF
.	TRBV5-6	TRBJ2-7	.	TGTGCCAGCAGCTTGTTAGCAGGAGGCTACGAGCAGTACTTC	CASSLLAGGYEQYF
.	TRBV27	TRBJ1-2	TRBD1	TGTGCCAGTAGTTCCTACAGGGGCGGCTACACCTTC	CASSSYRGGYTF
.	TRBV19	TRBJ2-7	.	TGTGCCAGTAACCCCCGCAGGGGTGGGTACGAGCAGTACTTC	CASNPRRGGYEQYF
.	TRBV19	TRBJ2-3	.	TGTGCCAGTAGTTGGACAGCAAGCACAGATACGCAGTATTTT	CASSWTASTDTQYF
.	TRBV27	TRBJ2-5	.	TGTGCCAGCAGTAAGAGTCAGACACGGGGCCAAGAGACCCAGTACTTC	CASSKSQTRGQETQYF
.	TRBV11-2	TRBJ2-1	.	TGTGCCAGCAGCTTAGCGGGAAGCTCCTACAATGAGCAGTTCTTC	CASSLAGSSYNEQFF
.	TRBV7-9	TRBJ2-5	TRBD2	TGTGCCAGCAGCTTTAGCGGGAACCAAGAGACCCAGTACTTC	CASSFSGNQETQYF
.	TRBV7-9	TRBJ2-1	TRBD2	TGTGCCAGCAGCTCACTTAGCGGGCCGGCCGATGAGCAGTTCTTC	CASSSLSGPADEQFF
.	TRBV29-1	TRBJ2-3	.	TGCAGCGTTGGGCTAGATAGCACAGATACGCAGTATTTT	CSVGLDSTDTQYF
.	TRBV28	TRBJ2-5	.	TGTGCCAGCAGTGAGCCGGTAGAGACCCAGTACTTC	CASSEPVETQYF
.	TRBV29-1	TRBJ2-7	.	TGCAGCGTCATGACAGATCGCTCCTACGAGCAGTACTTC	CSVMTDRSYEQYF
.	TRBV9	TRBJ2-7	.	TGTGCCAGCAGCGGATACAGTGGTGCCTACGAGCAGTACTTC	CASSGYSGAYEQYF
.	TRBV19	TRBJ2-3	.	TGTGCCAGCCAGGGGTTGGAAGGGAGAACAGATACGCAGTATTTT	CASQGLEGRTDTQYF
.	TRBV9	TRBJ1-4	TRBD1	TGTGCCAGCAGCGTAGGGGACAGTTTTAATAATGAAAAACTGTTTTTT	CASSVGDSFNNEKLFF
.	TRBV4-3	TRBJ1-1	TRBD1	TGCGCCAGCAGCCGAACCCGGGACAGGGGTGGGACTTTCTTT	CASSRTRDRGGTFF
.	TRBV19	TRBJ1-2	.	TGTGCCAGTAGTATAAGGTCCGGCGGTTGGGATGGCTACACCTTC	CASSIRSGGWDGYTF
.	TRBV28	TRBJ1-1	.	TGTGCCAGCAGTTTATCTAGCCAGAGGAACACTGAAGCTTTCTTT	CASSLSSQRNTEAFF
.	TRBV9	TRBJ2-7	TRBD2	TGTGCCAGCTCCGGGACTAGCGACTACGAGCAGTACTTC	CASSGTSDYEQYF
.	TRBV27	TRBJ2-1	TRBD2	TGTGCCAGCAGTCCTAGCGGGGTTTACAATGAGCAGTTCTTC	CASSPSGVYNEQFF
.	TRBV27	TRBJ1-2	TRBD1	TGTGCCAGCAGTTTAGGCCCCAGACAGGGGATGGGCTACTATGGCTACACCTTC	CASSLGPRQGMGYYGYTF
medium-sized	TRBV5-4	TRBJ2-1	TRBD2	TGTGCCAGCAGCTACGGGACTAGCGGGAGTATAGATGAGCAGTTCTTC	CASSYGTSGSIDEQFF
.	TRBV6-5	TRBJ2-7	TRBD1	TGTGCCAGCAGGCCTGGGACAGGGTTTTATCGCGAGCAGTACTTC	CASRPGTGFYREQYF
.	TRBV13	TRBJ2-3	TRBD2	TGTGCCAGCAGCATTCGTCTAGCGGGGGTGGCAGATACGCAGTATTTT	CASSIRLAGVADTQYF
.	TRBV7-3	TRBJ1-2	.	TGTGCCAGCAGCTTAGAGGGTGGGGATGGCTACACCTTC	CASSLEGGDGYTF
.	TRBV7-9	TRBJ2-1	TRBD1	TGTGCCAGCAGCTTAGGGGACAGGGTTAATGAGCAGTTCTTC	CASSLGDRVNEQFF
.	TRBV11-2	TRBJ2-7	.	TGTGCCAGCAGCTTATATGGCGGAAACTACGAGCAGTACTTC	CASSLYGGNYEQYF
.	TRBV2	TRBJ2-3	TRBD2	TGTGCCAGCAGTGACGAGGGAGGGGCAGATACGCAGTATTTT	CASSDEGGADTQYF
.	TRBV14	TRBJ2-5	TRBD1	TGTGCCAGCAGCCCGGACAGGGCACTACAAGAGACCCAGTACTTC	CASSPDRALQETQYF
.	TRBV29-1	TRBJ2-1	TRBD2	TGCAGCGTAGAGGGACTAGCGTGGGGGTACAATGAGCAGTTCTTC	CSVEGLAWGYNEQFF
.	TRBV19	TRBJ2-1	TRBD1	TGTGCCAGTAAGGGAAACTGGGACAGATTATACAATGAGCAGTTCTTC	CASKGNWDRLYNEQFF
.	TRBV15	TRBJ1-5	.	TGTGCCACCAGCAGAGATGGGAGGGCAGGACAGCCCCAGCATTTT	CATSRDGRAGQPQHF
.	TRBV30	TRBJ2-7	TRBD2	TGTGCCTGGAGTGTAGGCCTAGCGGGAGGGAGCTCCTACGAGCAGTACTTC	CAWSVGLAGGSSYEQYF
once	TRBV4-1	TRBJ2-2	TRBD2	TGCGCCAGCAGCCACCCATCCCTAGCGGGAGGGCCCTGGGAGCTGTTTTTT	CASSHPSLAGGPWELFF
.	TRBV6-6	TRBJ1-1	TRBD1	TGTGCCAGCAGGGCTGGACAGGAAAACACTGAAGCTTTCTTT	CASRAGQENTEAFF
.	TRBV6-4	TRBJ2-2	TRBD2	TGTGCCAGCAAAGCGGGAGAGGGGGACACCGGGGAGCTGTTTTTT	CASKAGEGDTGELFF
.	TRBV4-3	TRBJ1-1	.	TGCGCCAGCAGCCAAGAACAGGGTCACACTGAAGCTTTCTTT	CASSQEQGHTEAFF
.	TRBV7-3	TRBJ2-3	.	TGTGCCAGCACCGTAAGTGGGACACCGGGACACTGCTCCCTTAACACAGATACGCAGTATTTT	CASTVSGTPGHCSLNTDTQYF
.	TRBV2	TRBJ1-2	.	TGTGCCAGCAGTGAAGCGCATGGAGAACTAGATAATAACTATGGCTACACCTTC	CASSEAHGELDNNYGYTF
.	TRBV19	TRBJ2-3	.	TGTGCCAGTAGTATCGGCCGGGCAGATACGCAGTATTTT	CASSIGRADTQYF
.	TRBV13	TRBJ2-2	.	TGTGCCAGCAGCTTAGATGGCGGATCGAACACCGGGGAGCTGTTTTTT	CASSLDGGSNTGELFF
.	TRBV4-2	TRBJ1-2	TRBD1	TGTGCCAGCAGCCAAGCTCAGGGGGAGCGGACTAACTATGGCTACACCTTC	CASSQAQGERTNYGYTF
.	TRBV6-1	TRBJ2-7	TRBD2	TGTGCCAGCAGTGAACTGGCGGGAGGTACCTACGAGCAGTACTTC	CASSELAGGTYEQYF
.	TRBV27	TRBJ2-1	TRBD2	TGTGCCAGCAGTTTGTGGGAGGGGTACAATGAGCAGTTCTTC	CASSLWEGYNEQFF
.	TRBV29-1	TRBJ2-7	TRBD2	TGCAGCGTTTTAATAGCCGGGACTAGAACCTACGAGCAGTACTTC	CSVLIAGTRTYEQYF
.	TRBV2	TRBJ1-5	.	TGTGCCAGCAGTGAAGAATTGCGGGGCAATAGCAATCAGCCCCAGCATTTT	CASSEELRGNSNQPQHF
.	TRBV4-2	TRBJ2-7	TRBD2	TGTGCCAGCAGCCAAGAAGGGCTAGCGGGAGTCTACGAGCAGTACTTC	CASSQEGLAGVYEQYF
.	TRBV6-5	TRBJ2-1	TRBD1	TGTGCCAGCAGTTACTCAGGGGGCAGCTCCTACAATGAGCAGTTCTTC	CASSYSGGSSYNEQFF